This passage covers 28 T cell receptor beta chains from one sample sequenced in a study of blood T cell repertoires in COVID-19. The protocol was immunoSEQ multiplex PCR, while the TCRdb copy is restricted to in-frame clones and leaves out a portion. Among about 61,000 clones listed, around 81% were seen once. Sequencing used peripheral blood. Receptors originate from an older man with acute or convalescent COVID-19.

The sample holds a few counts of this clone. The gene calls are TRBV2 and TRBJ1-5; 8 bases are shared with TRBD1. Germline V CDR1 and CDR2: SNHLY, FYNNEI. J was trimmed by 2 bases and V by 3 bases; bases with no gene match: 3. This CDR3 is 15 amino acids long. The DNA for the CDR3 is TGTGCCAGCAGTGACAGGGGGCTCGGCAATCAGCCCCAGCATTTT. It codes for CASSDRGLGNQPQHF.

This sequence joins TRBV18 and TRBJ2-1; TRBD2 matches 8 bases. The CDR3 sequence is 15 residues long. From germline, CDR1 is KGHSH and CDR2 LQKENI. V was clipped by 6 bases and J by 6 bases; unmatched bases: 10. Here the CDR3 DNA reads TGTGCCAGCTCCTTCACTAGCGGAGGAAGCAATGAGCAGTTCTTC. Protein product: CASSFTSGGSNEQFF.

The CDR3 reads CASSPQWGGPRNEQFF. In DNA form, the CDR3 reads TGCGCCAGCAGCCCCCAGTGGGGGGGGCCACGGAATGAGCAGTTCTTC. J is TRBJ2-1 and V is TRBV4-1, with D possibly being TRBD2 (7 bases). Germline loops: CDR1 MGHRA, CDR2 YSYEKL. The CDR3 sequence is 16 residues long. Trimming pared 4 bases from V and 7 bases from J, leaving 20 bases between.

The table lists this clone with many counts. V usage is TRBV27 and J usage is TRBJ1-5; D is perhaps TRBD1 (5 bases). The V gene lost 4 bases and the J gene lost 6 bases, with 19 bases spanning the gap. CDR3 length equals 16 residues. CDR1 and CDR2 (germline): MNHEY, SMNVEV (reference sequence). The CDR3 spells CASSYLGGDGVQPQHF. The CDR3 DNA reads as TGTGCCAGCAGTTATTTGGGGGGGGATGGGGTTCAGCCCCAGCATTTT.

The chain combines TRBV18 with TRBJ2-7; 7 positions match TRBD1. Germline assignment: CDR1 KGHSH and CDR2 LQKENI. This CDR3 comprises 14 residues. V lost 2 bases, J lost 1 base, and 2 bases stayed unmatched. CDR3 in amino acids: CASSPRQGSYEQYF. The CDR3 DNA reads TGTGCCAGCTCACCAAGACAGGGTTCCTACGAGCAGTACTTC.

The V gene is TRBV18, the J gene TRBJ2-7; 7 bases agree with TRBD2. Germline assignment: CDR1 KGHSH and CDR2 LQKENI. V was pared by 0 bases and J by 0 bases, with 2 bases of the junction left unmatched. The CDR3 runs 15 residues. This chain's CDR3 is CASSPPGTNSYEQYF. The CDR3 bases are TGTGCCAGCTCACCACCAGGGACTAACTCCTACGAGCAGTACTTC.

This clone was seen a few times. The DNA of the CDR3 is TGTGCCAGCGCTGGGTATGGGGAGGGGAGCAATCAGCCCCAGCATTTT. As protein: CASAGYGEGSNQPQHF. This chain links TRBV28 with TRBJ1-5, with D possibly matching TRBD1 (5 bases). Germline loops: CDR1 MDHEN, CDR2 SYDVKM. Trimming pared 8 bases from V and 1 base from J, leaving 18 bases between. The CDR3 runs 16 residues.

The chain carries TRBV5-4 and TRBJ1-1, with D hard to call. CDR3 size: 12 residues. Germline CDR1 is SGHNT and CDR2 is YYREEE (reference sequence). Trimming removed 2 bases from V and 7 bases from J, with 9 bases in between. The CDR3 is CASSFSTFEAFF. CDR3 bases: TGTGCCAGCAGCTTTTCAACTTTTGAAGCTTTCTTT.

This clone was counted between two and nine times. V gene TRBV5-3 combines with J gene TRBJ1-2, with TRBD1 as a possible D gene (5 bases). TRBV5-3 is assigned to the ORF class and has an uncertain function. The CDR3 has 14 amino acids. Trimming shortened V by 4 bases and J by 6 bases, and 16 bases separated the two germline ends. CDR3 sequence reads: CARSHPRDSNGYTF. The CDR3 DNA is TGTGCCAGAAGCCACCCCCGGGACTCTAATGGCTACACCTTC.

The chain links TRBV9 to TRBJ1-1; D gene unclear. The CDR3 spans 12 residues. V was cut by 4 bases and J by 3 bases, with 7 bases left in between. Germline V CDR1 and CDR2: SGDLS, YYNGEE. CDR3 amino acids: CASSPSDTEAFF. The DNA of the CDR3 is TGTGCCAGCAGCCCCTCCGACACTGAAGCTTTCTTT.

This clone was seen once. The V gene is TRBV18, the J gene TRBJ2-3; the match to TRBD2 covers 12 bases. Germline V gene data show CDR1 as KGHSH and CDR2 as LQKENI. V dropped 3 bases and J dropped 3; count of bases not matched to a gene: 4. The CDR3 loop spans 16 amino acids. In DNA form, the CDR3 reads TGTGCCAGCTCACCTTCTAGCGGGGGGGGAACAGATACGCAGTATTTT. Its translation: CASSPSSGGGTDTQYF. The full variable domain, rest sourced from reference TRBV18 and TRBJ2-3, is NAGVMQNPRHLVRRRGQEARLRCSPMKGHSHVYWYRQLPEEGLKFMVYLQKENIIDESGMPKERFSAEFPKEGPSILRIQQVVRGDSAAYFCASSPSSGGGTDTQYFGPGTRLTVL.

This chain connects TRBV10-3 to TRBJ2-5, with TRBD1 matching over 9 bases. The germline V gene encodes CDR1 ENHRY and CDR2 SYGVKD. V shed 3 bases and J 5 bases; nucleotides not matched to a gene: 7. CDR3 length equals 15 residues. The CDR3 bases are TGTGCCATCAGTGACGACAGGGGGGTGGTGGAGACCCAGTACTTC. Its protein product is CAISDDRGVVETQYF.

The chain links TRBV9 to TRBJ2-5; 8 bases match TRBD2. The trim removed 3 bases at V and 5 bases at J, leaving 12 bases unmatched. The CDR3 runs 16 residues. The germline gives CDR1 SGDLS, CDR2 YYNGEE. CDR3 nucleotide sequence: TGTGCCAGCAGCGACCCGCACGGGGGGGCGGGTGAGACCCAGTACTTC. The encoded protein is CASSDPHGGAGETQYF.

The chain has TRBV5-4 and TRBJ1-1, with D unclear. Germline CDR1 reads SGHNT; CDR2 reads YYREEE (reference sequence). Deletions cut 0 bases from V and 1 base from J, with 7 bases between. There are 14 residues in the CDR3. CDR3 in DNA: TGTGCCAGCAGCTTGGATGGAGGGAACACTGAAGCTTTCTTT. As protein: CASSLDGGNTEAFF. The entire variable domain, with the rest obtained from reference TRBV5-4 and TRBJ1-1, is as follows: ETGVTQSPTHLIKTRGQQVTLRCSSQSGHNTVSWYQQALGQGPQFIFQYYREEENGRGNFPPRFSGLQFPNYSSELNVNALELDDSALYLCASSLDGGNTEAFFGQGTRLTVV.

V is TRBV28 and J is TRBJ1-1, with D perhaps TRBD1 (5 bases). Germline V lookup: CDR1 MDHEN, CDR2 SYDVKM. The CDR3 is made up of 13 amino acids. Trimming removed 1 base at V and 10 bases at J, with 13 bases between. The DNA of the CDR3 is TGTGCCAGCAGTTTATATGGGGCAGGGCCAGCTTTCTTT. Encoded protein: CASSLYGAGPAFF.

The chain joins TRBV11-1 to TRBJ2-2; TRBD1 matches 8 bases. The ends lost 5 bases at V and 4 bases at J; junction bases unmatched: 9. CDR1 is SGHAT, CDR2 FQDESV, per germline (reference sequence). The length of the CDR3 is 16 residues. DNA for the CDR3: TGTGCCAGCAGCAGCCTTGGGACAGGTGGCACCGGGGAGCTGTTTTTT. Its translation: CASSSLGTGGTGELFF.

The chain is built from TRBV27 and TRBJ2-3; a weak D match, TRBD2 (6 bases). Germline CDR1 MNHEY, CDR2 SMNVEV (reference sequence). Trimming removed 4 bases at V and 1 base at J, with 12 bases between. CDR3 length: 15 residues. The CDR3 DNA reads as TGTGCCAGCAGTTCGGGGTCGGGGGGCACAGATACGCAGTATTTT. It translates to CASSSGSGGTDTQYF.

The chain links TRBV6-5 to TRBJ1-1; 9 bases map to TRBD1. The CDR3 consists of 14 residues. Trimming removed 4 bases from V and 3 bases from J; junction bases left unmatched: 3. In germline, CDR1 is MNHEY, CDR2 SVGAGI. The CDR3, as DNA: TGTGCCAGCAGTTCTGACAGGGGGGACACTGAAGCTTTCTTT. It yields the protein CASSSDRGDTEAFF.

V gene TRBV7-8 combines with J gene TRBJ2-2, with a weak D call TRBD2 (5 bases). V shed 7 bases and J shed 5 bases, with 17 bases lying between them. The CDR3 consists of 15 residues. Germline V lookup: CDR1 SGHVS, CDR2 FQNEAQ. CDR3 DNA: TGTGCCAGCAAGACCCGCAGCGGCGGGACCGGGGAGCTGTTTTTT. Its protein is CASKTRSGGTGELFF.

This sequence joins TRBV9 and TRBJ1-1, with a tentative D call TRBD1 (6 bases). Trimming removed 3 bases from V and 4 bases from J, with 16 bases in between. CDR3 length: 15 residues. Germline CDR1 SGDLS, CDR2 YYNGEE. This CDR3 reads CASSAYRVWGTEAFF. The CDR3, as DNA: TGTGCCAGCAGCGCCTACAGGGTCTGGGGCACTGAAGCTTTCTTT.

This rearrangement joins TRBV28 to TRBJ1-6, with D possibly TRBD1 on 6 matching bases. CDR1 is MDHEN, CDR2 SYDVKM, per germline. V was cut by 10 bases and J by 4 bases, with 17 bases left in between. The CDR3 is made up of 15 amino acids. The CDR3 spells CATISGQFYNSPLHF. CDR3 bases: TGTGCCACCATTTCCGGACAGTTTTATAATTCACCCCTCCACTTT.

The chain combines TRBV5-1 with TRBJ2-7, with unresolved D. This CDR3 has 14 amino acids. The V gene's germline CDR1 is SGHRS and CDR2 YFSETQ. Trimming removed 0 bases from V and 2 bases from J, with 9 bases in between. The CDR3: CASSLGGATYEQYF. Written as DNA, the CDR3 is TGCGCCAGCAGCTTGGGCGGTGCTACCTACGAGCAGTACTTC.

This clone was picked up a small number of times. The chain links TRBV2 to TRBJ2-5; the match to TRBD2 covers 9 bases. The trim removed 1 base at V and 4 bases at J, leaving 4 bases unmatched. Germline V gene data show CDR1 as SNHLY and CDR2 as FYNNEI. CDR3 length: 15 amino acids. In nucleotides, the CDR3 is TGTGCCAGCAGTGAAGAAGCGGGGGGTATAGAGACCCAGTACTTC. Amino acids: CASSEEAGGIETQYF.

The V and J genes are TRBV6-5 and TRBJ2-1; D gene unclear. V lost 6 bases, J lost 5 bases, and 11 bases lay in between. This CDR3 has 13 residues. Germline CDR1 MNHEY, CDR2 SVGAGI. The CDR3 DNA sequence: TGTGCCAGCAGAGGAGAATTTCACAATGAGCAGTTCTTC. Translated: CASRGEFHNEQFF.

The chain joins TRBV10-3 to TRBJ1-3, with 9 positions matching TRBD1. CDR1 and CDR2 from the germline V gene are ENHRY and SYGVKD. The ends lost 6 bases at V and 3 bases at J; junction bases unmatched: 9. The CDR3 is 16 amino acids. This chain's CDR3 is CAISPRQGEGGNTIYF. The CDR3 DNA reads as TGTGCCATCAGCCCTCGACAGGGGGAAGGTGGAAACACCATATATTTT.

The V call is TRBV5-5, the J call TRBJ1-1; D perhaps matches TRBD1 (6 bases). V shed 5 bases and J shed 6 bases, with 14 bases lying between them. Germline-derived CDR1 and CDR2 are SGHKS and YYEKEE (reference sequence). The CDR3 is made up of 13 amino acids. Here the CDR3 reads CASSHRTVAEAFF. Written as DNA, the CDR3 is TGTGCCAGCAGTCATCGGACAGTAGCTGAAGCTTTCTTT.

V usage is TRBV14 and J usage is TRBJ2-6; tentative D call: TRBD1 (6 bases). With 4 bases removed from V and 3 bases from J, the gap between germline ends came to 7 bases. Germline V gene lookup returns CDR1 SGHDN and CDR2 FVKESK. CDR3 length equals 14 residues. CDR3 residues: CASSRGLGANVLTF. The CDR3 region has the DNA TGTGCCAGCAGCCGGGGGCTTGGGGCCAACGTCCTGACTTTC.

The chain has TRBV18 and TRBJ1-3; 9 bases match TRBD1. Losses at the gene ends were 6 bases for V and 4 bases for J; bases not matched to a gene: 7. Germline-derived CDR1 and CDR2 are KGHSH and LQKENI. The CDR3 contains 15 residues. The CDR3 DNA sequence: TGTGCCAGCTCGCCAAACAGGGGGCCGGGAAACACCATATATTTT. It encodes CASSPNRGPGNTIYF.